This T cell receptor beta chain emerged from a study of cytomegalovirus exposure and HLA in healthy donors. Points from the study as a whole: As a later analysis revealed, the rate of TCR association differed by HLA locus, with DRB1 most and HLA-C fewest.

This PCR relied on a set of 60 Vbeta primers and 13 Jbeta primers. Sequencing was performed with immunoSEQ multiplex PCR; in TCRdb, only in-frame clones are kept and a portion is missing. Its clone listing holds some 110,000 clones. About this clone: Its antigen is as yet unknown.

The germline gives CDR1 SGHNT, CDR2 YYREEE (reference sequence). This CDR3 is built from 16 residues. Trimming took 4 bases from V and 4 from J; bases not matched to a gene: 12. The chain employs TRBV5-4 and TRBJ2-3; TRBD2 aligns across 7 bases. This TCR came from a man aged 30-40 years in good health and CMV-seronegative. The specimen was PBMCs. The CDR3 region has the DNA TGTGCCAGCAGCCCCGTAAGCGGGAAAGGATCAGATACGCAGTATTTT. This sequence encodes CASSPVSGKGSDTQYF. Drawing the rest from reference TRBV5-4 and TRBJ2-3, the complete variable domain is ETGVTQSPTHLIKTRGQQVTLRCSSQSGHNTVSWYQQALGQGPQFIFQYYREEENGRGNFPPRFSGLQFPNYSSELNVNALELDDSALYLCASSPVSGKGSDTQYFGPGTRLTVL.